This entry lists 2 T cell receptor beta chains sequenced from one sample in a study of T cell changes during pregnancy in multiple sclerosis. Measured with immunoSEQ multiplex PCR; TCRdb has only the in-frame clones, and not every one. The data contain around 50,000 clones, 92% of them seen just once; the ten biggest clones take up roughly 0.2%. Sequenced here: CD4+ T cells from peripheral blood mononuclear cells, sampled in the second trimester of pregnancy. The receptors come from a female donor with multiple sclerosis, enrolled in a pregnancy study.

This clone has just one count. This chain connects TRBV7-2 to TRBJ2-1; D gene unclear. In germline, CDR1 is SGHTA, CDR2 FQGNSA. This CDR3 is 15 amino acids long. The V end was cut by 2 bases, the J end by 5 bases, with 13 bases between. This CDR3 reads CASSLNGGRNNEQFF. In DNA form, the CDR3 reads TGTGCCAGCAGCTTAAACGGCGGTAGAAACAATGAGCAGTTCTTC. The whole variable domain, filled in from reference TRBV7-2 and TRBJ2-1, reads GAGVSQSPSNKVTEKGKDVELRCDPISGHTALYWYRQSLGQGLEFLIYFQGNSAPDKSGLPSDRFSAERTGGSVSTLTIQRTQQEDSAVYLCASSLNGGRNNEQFFGPGTRLTVL.

The CDR3 DNA follows: TGTGCCAGTAGTCCCAACAGGGGAATACCCTACGAGCAGTACTTC. The encoded protein is CASSPNRGIPYEQYF. This chain uses TRBV19 with TRBJ2-7; TRBD1 matches at 7 bases. CDR1 LNHDA and CDR2 SQIVND come from the germline V gene (reference sequence). V dropped 5 bases and J dropped 2; count of bases not matched to a gene: 9. The CDR3 covers 15 residues.